The following is a T cell receptor beta chain sequence with its context. The target of this receptor is not known. One base away there is no much larger clone; base qualities are not given. Using the deep immunoSEQ assay, multiplex PCR amplified TCR CDR3 regions from genomic DNA. Genomic DNA extracted from each cell subset was distributed evenly over all wells of several immunoSEQ 96-well plates, and each plate served as one replicate. For sorted subsets, roughly 0.2 ug genomic DNA, equal to tens of thousands of T cell genomes, was loaded into each replicate PCR. Purified libraries were quantified with a Qubit 3.0 fluorometer, sized on a Bioanalyzer 2100, and re-quantified with the KAPA Library Quantification kit. Every immunoSEQ 96-well plate was sequenced on a dedicated single-read 150-cycle Illumina NextSeq 550 flow cell. The authors processed their data as follows. Because only junctional sequences without quality scores were contained in the immunoSEQ output, filtering matching that applied to full-length reads could not be performed. To assign V/J genes and CDR3, sequences were annotated using PyIR, a Python wrapper for IgBLAST v1.9, with IMGT germline references. Reads with weak V/J assignments (E-value above 1e-6), missing CDR3, stop codons, out-of-frame junctions, or ambiguous translated residues were removed. V3J clonotypes were defined as sequences sharing the same inferred V gene, J gene, and CDR3 amino acid sequence. The percentage overlap between two repertoires was calculated by dividing the number of shared unique clonotypes by the size of the smaller repertoire. Three approaches were used to assess repertoire richness: RTK rarefaction, the Chao1 estimator, and Recon v2.1 estimates of unobserved clonotypes. For all TCRbeta clonotypes obtained by the gDNA method from several donors, generation probabilities were computed with OLGA. TCRdb stores this immuneACCESS table with in-frame sequences only. Part of the clones is absent; in the studies checked, under half of the shortfall reflects unresolved V genes, and no reason is known for the rest. The V and J calls and the clone size are those of that table, but D and trimming were determined from the DNA. In all, the sample holds fewer than 400,000 clones, and 74% of those were seen once. The biggest ten clones account for 10% of the sample.

Donors were healthy HIV-negative adults with no recently reported acute infections or vaccinations. Only Caucasian adults living in Nashville, Tennessee, USA were represented among the donors. CD4+ T cells were enriched through magnetic negative selection, after which naive cells were positively selected on CD45RA and the remaining negative fraction served as the memory subset. Blood was collected by leukapheresis, and PBMCs were isolated by Ficoll-Histopaque density gradient centrifugation and then cryopreserved in liquid nitrogen vapor phase. Analytical flow cytometry was used to check the purity and quantity of every magnetically sorted T cell population. From each sorted fraction, genomic DNA was isolated and quantified by UV absorbance on a Nanodrop 2000c. At the junction V is shortened by 7 bases and J by 6 bases; bases outside the gene matches: 13. Spanning cysteine to phenylalanine, the CDR3 consists of 15 amino acids. The CDR3 DNA has 45 bases and is translated from base 1. Sequences SEHNR (CDR1) and FQNEAQ (CDR2) are obtained from the germline V gene (reference sequence).

The sample is drawn from a study of shared clonotypes between healthy human individuals (dated by TCRdb to 2020 to 2021). A note on the overall study: A few men and a couple of women, aged 18 to 49 years, made up the cohort. For each donor, CD4 naive and CD4 memory were each given three plates, CD8 naive was given two plates, and CD8 memory was given one plate. To estimate repertoire size and how much clonotypes are shared between individuals, the study performed deep sequencing of blood TCR repertoires from roughly five healthy adults. To increase sequencing depth and limit assay-specific biases, different laboratories used diverse techniques to prepare libraries and sequence TCR repertoires. Between about 0.94 and 8.9 billion PBMCs per donor were obtained by leukapheresis.

The full study reports these points: The genetic and exposure-history diversity represented was limited by the small number of donors. Naive subsets generally had larger estimated clonotype richness than memory subsets did. Across a handful of donors, roughly 5.4% of naive CD4, roughly 3.8% of naive CD8, 2.3% of memory CD4, and under 0.45% of memory CD8 clonotypes were shared. Based on pairwise subsampling, the degree of clonotype sharing among donors was expected to be affected by sequencing depth. Sampling was restricted to blood, and TCR repertoires in tissues likely differ from the TCR repertoires found in blood. Even with the large sequencing depth, rarefaction of the sorted-subset datasets indicated that sequencing was incomplete. Higher generation probabilities were observed for clonotypes shared by all four sorted-subset donors than for non-shared clonotypes.

This sequence originates from a man aged 25 to 40 in good health. Recombination joined TRBV7-9 with TRBJ2-3, with 7 bases matching TRBD2. Sequencing used memory CD4+ T cells sorted from blood. The intended sense of this specimen's cell subset or site label: CD45RA-negative fraction. The DNA sequence is given as TGTGCCAGCACCTCGTTCGGGGCGGGGGACGATACGCAGTATTTT. This codes for CASTSFGAGDDTQYF.